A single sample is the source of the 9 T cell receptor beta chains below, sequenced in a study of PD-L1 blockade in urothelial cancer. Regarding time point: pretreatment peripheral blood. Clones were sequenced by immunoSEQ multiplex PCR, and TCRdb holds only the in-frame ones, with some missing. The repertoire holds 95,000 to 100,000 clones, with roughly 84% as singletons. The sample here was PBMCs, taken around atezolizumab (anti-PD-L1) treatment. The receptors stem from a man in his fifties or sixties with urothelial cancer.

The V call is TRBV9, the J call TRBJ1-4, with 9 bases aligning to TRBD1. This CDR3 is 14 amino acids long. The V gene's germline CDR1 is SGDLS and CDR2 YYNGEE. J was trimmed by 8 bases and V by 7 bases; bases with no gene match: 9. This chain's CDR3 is CASVYRGHGEKLFF. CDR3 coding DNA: TGTGCCAGCGTTTACAGGGGGCATGGGGAAAAACTGTTTTTT.

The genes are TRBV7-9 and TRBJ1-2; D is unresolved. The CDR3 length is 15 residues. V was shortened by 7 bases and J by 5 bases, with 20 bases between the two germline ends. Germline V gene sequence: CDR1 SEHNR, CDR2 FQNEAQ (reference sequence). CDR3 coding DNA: TGTGCCAGCACCTACGGGGAGGTAGTACAGTATGGCTACACCTTC. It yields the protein CASTYGEVVQYGYTF.

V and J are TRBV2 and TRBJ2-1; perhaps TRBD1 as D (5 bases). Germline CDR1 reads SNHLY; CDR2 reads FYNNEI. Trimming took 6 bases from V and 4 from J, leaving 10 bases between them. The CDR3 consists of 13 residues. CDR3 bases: TGTGCCAGCAGACCTGACAGTTACAATGAGCAGTTCTTC. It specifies CASRPDSYNEQFF.

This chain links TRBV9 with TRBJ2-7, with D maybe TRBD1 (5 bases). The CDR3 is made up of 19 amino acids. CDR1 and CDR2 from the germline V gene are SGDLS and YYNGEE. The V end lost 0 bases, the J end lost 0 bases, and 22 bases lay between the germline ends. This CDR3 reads CASSVGTGATDLGSYEQYF. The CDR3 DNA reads TGTGCCAGCAGCGTAGGTACAGGCGCGACAGACCTAGGCTCCTACGAGCAGTACTTC.

The chain's CDR3 is CASSARQGGSYNEQFF. In nucleotides, the CDR3 is TGTGCCAGTAGTGCCAGACAGGGAGGAAGCTACAATGAGCAGTTCTTC. The V call is TRBV19, the J call TRBJ2-1, with D maybe TRBD1 (7 bases). The V gene lost 5 bases and the J gene lost 3 bases, with 17 bases spanning the gap. CDR1 is LNHDA, CDR2 SQIVND, per germline (reference sequence). The CDR3 extends over 16 amino acids. Combining the CDR3 with reference TRBV19 and TRBJ2-1 gives the whole variable domain DGGITQSPKYLFRKEGQNVTLSCEQNLNHDAMYWYRQDPGQGLRLIYYSQIVNDFQKGDIAEGYSVSREKKESFPLTVTSAQKNPTAFYLCASSARQGGSYNEQFFGPGTRLTVL.

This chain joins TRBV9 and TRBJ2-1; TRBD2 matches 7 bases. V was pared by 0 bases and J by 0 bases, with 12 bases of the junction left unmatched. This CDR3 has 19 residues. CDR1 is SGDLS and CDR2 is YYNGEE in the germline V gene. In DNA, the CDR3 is TGTGCCAGCAGCGTAGCGCCGGGCCTCGGGAGGAGCTCCTACAATGAGCAGTTCTTC. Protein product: CASSVAPGLGRSSYNEQFF.

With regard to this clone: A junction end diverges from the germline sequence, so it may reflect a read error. The CDR3 DNA is TGTGCCAGTAGTCCTAGGACAGGGGGCTACGATGAGCAGTTCTTC. It encodes CASSPRTGGYDEQFF. The gene calls are TRBV19 and TRBJ2-1; 11 nucleotides align to TRBD1. Germline CDR1 is LNHDA and CDR2 is SQIVND (reference sequence). The length of the CDR3 is 15 residues.

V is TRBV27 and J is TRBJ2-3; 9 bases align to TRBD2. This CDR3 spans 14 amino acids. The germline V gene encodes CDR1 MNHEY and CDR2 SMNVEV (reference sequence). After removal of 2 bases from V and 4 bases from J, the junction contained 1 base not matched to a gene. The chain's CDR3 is CASSLRLAADTQYF. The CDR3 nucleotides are TGTGCCAGCAGTTTAAGACTAGCGGCAGATACGCAGTATTTT.

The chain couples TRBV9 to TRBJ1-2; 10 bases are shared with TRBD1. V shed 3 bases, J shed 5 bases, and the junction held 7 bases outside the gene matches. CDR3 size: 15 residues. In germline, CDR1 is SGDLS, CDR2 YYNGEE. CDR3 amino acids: CASSGQGAYDYGYTF. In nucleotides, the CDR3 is TGTGCCAGCAGCGGACAGGGGGCCTACGATTATGGCTACACCTTC. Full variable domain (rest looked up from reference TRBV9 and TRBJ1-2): DSGVTQTPKHLITATGQRVTLRCSPRSGDLSVYWYQQSLDQGLQFLIQYYNGEERAKGNILERFSAQQFPDLHSELNLSSLELGDSALYFCASSGQGAYDYGYTFGSGTRLTVV.